This T cell receptor (beta chain) stems from a study of cytomegalovirus exposure and HLA in healthy donors (dated by TCRdb to about 2017). A note on the overall study: In an earlier analysis of about 560 of the donors, 276 Gb of sequence data and 117 million unique TCR beta sequences from about 190 million T cells were reported. Genome-wide SNP genotypes for about 65% of the roughly 670 donors were used in a later genetic analysis, which treated that subset as a discovery cohort. In a later analysis, previously published TCR beta repertoires from fewer than 750 donors were re-analyzed and high-resolution HLA genotyping was added so that TCR occurrence patterns could be studied. The study profiled the T cell repertoires of about 720 subjects by immunosequencing and related them to cytomegalovirus serostatus. The aim of the study was to test whether cataloging public T cell receptors could identify signatures of past pathogen exposure. HLA typing covered class I and class II loci at four-digit resolution. The genetic ancestry cluster associated with self-reported Caucasian donors included 65% to 90% of the approximately 430 genotyped donors. In addition to the first cohort of 666 subjects, a separate validation cohort of some 120 different subjects was used. On average, roughly 240,000 unique TCR beta nucleotide sequences were sequenced per donor among 398 genotyped donors of the cohort, with roughly 20% of those sequences being non-productive. To predict cytomegalovirus infection status, the study combined high-throughput TCR immunosequencing, statistical association of individual TCRs with disease status, and machine learning. Rather than drawing on any new phenotypic data, the later analysis identified candidate immune exposures from TCR beta sequences and the way those sequences occurred across donors. Donor age, sex, ethnicity and CMV serostatus were compiled together with the repertoire data. Because of strong linkage in the cohort, roughly five DR-DQ haplotypes were treated as single units for association and clustering. The number of donors typed differed by locus, with 629-630 for A, B, C, DRB1 and DQB1, around 560 for DQA1, 600 to 610 for DPA1, and around 450 for DPB1. All discovery cohort repertoires had been generated on a single sequencing platform. In an earlier analysis of roughly 580 of the donors, high-throughput TCR beta sequencing was used to judge whether each TCR beta V gene segment behaved as functional or pseudogenic. About 300 gigabases of sequencing data and tens of millions of unique TCR sequences were included in an early release covering 550 to 650 HLA-typed donors.

Based on the germline V gene (reference sequence), the CDR1 and CDR2 sequences are MNHNY and SVGAGI. The CDR3 measures 11 amino acids from cysteine to phenylalanine. Here the CDR3 DNA is all that survives: 33 bases in frame from base 1. Points the paper makes about the study in general: According to a later analysis, most CMV-associated TCR beta chains appeared to be HLA-restricted, and the HLA associations seemed to be driven largely by CMV exposure. The earlier analysis of around 600 of the donors excluded about 16 rarely observed V segments, including chromosome 9 orphons, because counts were too low. Most TCR sequences were seen in very few donors, while some public TCRs were found in many individuals. The cohort was sequenced for TCR beta chains only, and without alpha or paired-chain data the features that could be detected were limited. Cytomegalovirus status was reported to be diagnosed by the classifier with high specificity and sensitivity in both the original and validation cohorts. The 87-base-pair reads could not distinguish some IMGT-functional V segments, including TRBV6-2 and TRBV6-3, so those segments were excluded. V-gene and J-gene trimming of TCR beta chains was associated with a missense DCLRE1C variant in a later genetic analysis, and the association was replicated in an independent cohort. Correlated functional status among segregating V segments might reflect linkage disequilibrium, but an unknown experimental factor could not be ruled out. The study listed approximately 150 TCR beta chains as associated with cytomegalovirus. According to a later genetic analysis, donors in an Asian-associated ancestry cluster had fewer N-insertions in productive TCRs than the approximately 700-donor mean. A group of highly shared sequence variants was considered likely to be a technical artifact of the sequencing pipeline. A later analysis found that HLA-associated TCR beta chains were more clonally expanded and had lower generation probabilities than equally common non-associated chains. Strong co-occurrence of HLA alleles, especially DR and DQ, made assigning TCR associations to individual alleles difficult. Because HLA typing was unavailable for some donors at each locus, only the typed subset was used in association tests. A later analysis associated approximately 17,000 TCR beta sequences with specific HLA alleles at a false discovery rate of 0.05. Several of the top co-occurrence clusters appeared to be linked to parvovirus B19, influenza, CMV and Epstein-Barr virus, according to a later analysis. Presence/absence analyses assumed roughly uniform sequencing depth across donors, an assumption that may not hold. The authors suggested that the approach could potentially be generalized to other disease states and immunological phenotypes. A further reported finding was that TCR beta sequences accurately predicted the HLA-A and HLA-B alleles for most subjects in the first cohort. For the cohort, immune exposure information was limited to CMV serostatus. In vitro tests confirmed that a few of the cytomegalovirus-associated TCR beta chains recognize cytomegalovirus antigens. In an earlier analysis of 587 of the donors, most TCR beta V segments appeared in productive rearrangements about 90% or about 30% of the time, broadly matching IMGT annotations. According to a later analysis, TCR association rates differed among HLA loci, with DRB1 alleles showing the most associated TCRs and HLA-C alleles showing the fewest.

In regard to this clone: What this receptor recognizes is not known. One junction end disagrees with the germline gene, perhaps due to a read error.

Receptor amplification or capture employed the immunoSEQ multiplex PCR assay. For the multiplex PCR, a mixture combining 60 forward primers for TCR Vbeta segments and 13 reverse primers for TCR Jbeta segments was used. The CDR3 region of rearranged TCR beta genes was amplified from genomic DNA with a multiplex PCR assay. On the Illumina HiSeq System, the amplified TCR beta libraries were sequenced as 87-base-pair reads. Regarding the original processing steps: In a later analysis, 70 million to 95 million unique TCR beta chains were counted across the roughly 610 repertoires, and around 11 million of these chains were shared by at least two donors. To remove PCR and sequencing errors, raw reads were error-corrected and collapsed into unique sequences using a nearest-neighbor algorithm that merged closely related sequences. To assign V, D and J gene segments, CDR3 sequences were aligned to IMGT reference sequences. Each retained sequence needed at least a six-nucleotide match to both a V gene segment and a J gene segment. Rearrangements were called productive when the CDR3 lacked stop codons and stayed in frame with V and J; all others were non-productive. CDR3 was defined according to IMGT convention as the region running from the second conserved V-encoded cysteine to the conserved J-encoded phenylalanine. In an earlier analysis of around 640 of the donors, sequences lacking an unambiguous match to a single V gene segment were excluded. An earlier analysis of about 590 of the donors classified V segments as functional when productive rearrangements were above 56.7% and as segregating when the standard deviation between donors was above 5%. A statistical classification framework was built to diagnose cytomegalovirus status from the catalog of TCR beta chain sequences. A later analysis assigned V and J genes by comparing TCR nucleotide sequences with IMGT/GENE-DB human TR gene sequences. Using the TCRdist pipeline, a later analysis assigned CDR3 sequences along with most-parsimonious VDJ recombination scenarios. In a later analysis, each TCR beta chain was defined by its CDR3 amino acid sequence together with its V-gene family, and reads lacking a unique V-gene family were excluded. To address suspected cross-contamination and a sequencing artifact, a later analysis removed roughly 580 highly shared, low-generation-probability nucleotide sequences. In a later analysis, a clonal expansion index for each public chain was calculated from normalized within-repertoire ranks of inferred template counts. In a later analysis, generation probabilities were computed with a VDJ recombination model fitted to out-of-frame rearrangements, and the resulting probabilities were checked against IGoR. In a later analysis, hypergeometric tests were used to score TCR-TCR, TCR-HLA and TCR-CMV co-occurrence, with a repertoire-size bias correction applied to TCR pairs. In a later analysis, false discovery rates were estimated by permuting HLA or CMV assignments 20 times. In a later analysis, co-occurring TCRs were grouped using DBSCAN, with TCRdist sequence similarity added in when clustering inside HLA-allele-positive subsets. Repertoires with fewer than 30,000 or more than 120,000 public chains, plus five repertoires with anomalous nucleotide sharing, were excluded from co-occurrence clustering. Not all clones reach the TCRdb copy of this immuneACCESS table, which keeps in-frame sequences only. Checked studies attribute under half of the gap to unresolved V genes and leave the rest unexplained. V, J and clone size are taken as reported in that table, and D and trimming were inferred from the DNA itself. The sample includes 150,000 or so clones, with approximately 84% observed a single time. The biggest ten clones account for approximately 1.5% of the sample.

The cohort comprised 666 healthy bone marrow donors. Cohort members were all nominally healthy when sampled, although unrecorded immune exposures were likely present. The donor was CMV seropositive and belonged to the group of 250 to 300 seropositive cohort members. Every donor gave a peripheral blood sample, and the peripheral blood mononuclear cells from that sample were used for TCR beta sequencing. Genomic DNA was extracted from the blood cell samples with the Qiagen DNeasy Blood Extraction Kit. The sample comprised PBMCs. The chain couples TRBV6-6 to TRBJ2-4; 9 bases in between match TRBD1. This TCR was recovered from a man under 40 in good health and CMV-seropositive. CDR3 protein: CASTDRGVRDF. The nucleotide sequence reads as follows: TGTGCCAGCACCGACAGGGGGGTAAGGGACTTC.